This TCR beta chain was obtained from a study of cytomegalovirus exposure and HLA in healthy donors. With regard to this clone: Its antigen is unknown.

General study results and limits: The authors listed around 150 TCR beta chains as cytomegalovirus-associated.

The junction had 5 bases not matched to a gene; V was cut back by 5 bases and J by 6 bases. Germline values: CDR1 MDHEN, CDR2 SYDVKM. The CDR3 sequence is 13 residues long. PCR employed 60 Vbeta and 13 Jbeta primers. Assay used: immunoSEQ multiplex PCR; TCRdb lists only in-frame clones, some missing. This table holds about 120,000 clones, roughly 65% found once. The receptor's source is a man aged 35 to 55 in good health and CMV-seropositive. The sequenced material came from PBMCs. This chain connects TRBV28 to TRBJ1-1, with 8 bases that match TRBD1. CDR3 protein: CASSLTGGPEAFF. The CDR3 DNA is TGTGCCAGCAGTCTAACAGGGGGACCTGAAGCTTTCTTT.